Below are 26 T cell receptor beta chains sequenced from a single sample in a study of shared clonotypes between healthy human individuals. Clones were read by immunoSEQ multiplex PCR, and TCRdb kept only the in-frame ones, dropping some. Of roughly 2.5 million clones in the sample, roughly 92% are singletons; the top ten hold 0.11% to 0.15%. The specimen was naive CD4+ T cells sorted from blood. Subset reported: CD45RA+ positively selected. Source of these receptors: a man aged 18-30 years in good health.

The CDR3 loop reads CASSSTGRGYEQYF. CDR3 in DNA: TGTGCCAGCAGTTCGACGGGAAGGGGTTACGAGCAGTACTTC. The chain combines TRBV6-5 with TRBJ2-7, with D tentatively TRBD1 or TRBD2 (5 bases each). Germline loops: CDR1 MNHEY, CDR2 SVGAGI. This CDR3 is built from 14 residues. Trimming removed 4 bases from V and 4 bases from J, with 14 bases in between.

The chain uses TRBV28 and TRBJ2-5, with D perhaps TRBD1 (5 bases). The germline V and J ends were trimmed by 5 bases and 2 bases, with 12 bases remaining between them. The CDR3 totals 14 residues. The germline V gene encodes CDR1 MDHEN and CDR2 SYDVKM. The CDR3 coding sequence is TGTGCCAGCAGTCTATTCAGGGAACAAGAGACCCAGTACTTC. Translated: CASSLFREQETQYF.

The genes are TRBV7-2 and TRBJ2-7, with D maybe TRBD2 (5 bases). CDR3 length: 12 residues. Germline V lookup: CDR1 SGHTA, CDR2 FQGNSA. Trimming took off 1 base at V and 8 bases at J, with 9 bases between the two ends. The CDR3 spells CASSLDPGKQYF. The DNA of the CDR3 is TGTGCCAGCAGCTTAGATCCCGGGAAGCAGTACTTC.

The V and J genes are TRBV6-5 and TRBJ1-1; D gene uncertain. Per the germline V gene, CDR1 is MNHEY and CDR2 is SVGAGI. This CDR3 has 15 residues. The ends were cut back, 5 bases at V and 4 bases at J, with 17 bases in the middle. Here the CDR3 DNA reads TGTGCCAGCAGTCCTAGGGTGACTTGGGGCACTGAAGCTTTCTTT. Its protein product is CASSPRVTWGTEAFF.

On this clone itself: A junction end diverges from the germline sequence, so it may reflect a read error. This rearrangement joins TRBV6-5 to TRBJ2-3; TRBD1 aligns across 10 bases. The length of the CDR3 is 12 residues. Germline V lookup: CDR1 MNHEY, CDR2 SVGAGI. The CDR3 DNA is TGTGCCAGCAGTTCCCCGGGACAGGGGAGTAATTTT. It codes for CASSSPGQGSNF.

This chain uses TRBV25-1 with TRBJ2-3, with TRBD2 identical over 14 bases. The germline CDR1 and CDR2 sequences are MGHDK and SYGVNS. CDR3 length: 16 amino acids. V shed 6 bases and J 1 base; nucleotides not matched to a gene: 3. The CDR3 is CASRPGLAGGTDTQYF. In DNA form, the CDR3 reads TGTGCCAGCAGGCCGGGACTAGCGGGGGGCACAGATACGCAGTATTTT.

The rearrangement links TRBV19 to TRBJ1-4; D gene ambiguous. This CDR3 is 15 amino acids long. The V gene's germline CDR1 is LNHDA and CDR2 SQIVND (reference sequence). Deletions cut 3 bases from V and 4 bases from J, with 12 bases between. The CDR3 DNA reads as TGTGCCAGTAGTATTTTCAACAGTATTAATGAAAAACTGTTTTTT. It translates to CASSIFNSINEKLFF.

This clone was seen a few times. The chain links TRBV6-1 to TRBJ1-4; D gene unclear. V lost 2 bases, J lost 12 bases, and 10 bases lay in between. CDR3 size: 12 residues. Germline assignment: CDR1 MNHNS and CDR2 SASEGT. CDR3 amino acids: CASSEHTPELFF. As DNA, the CDR3 is TGTGCCAGCAGTGAACACACACCCGAACTGTTTTTT.

The chain couples TRBV2 to TRBJ2-4; weak D call: TRBD2 (6 bases). The CDR3 covers 13 residues. V gave up 1 base and J gave up 15 bases, with 16 bases separating them. Germline CDR1 reads SNHLY; CDR2 reads FYNNEI. The CDR3 is CASSEEAGGTAYF. The DNA for the CDR3 is TGTGCCAGCAGTGAAGAGGCGGGCGGGACTGCGTACTTC.

This chain joins TRBV7-2 and TRBJ2-2; D gene unclear. In germline, CDR1 is SGHTA, CDR2 FQGNSA. With 3 bases removed from V and 4 bases from J, the gap between germline ends came to 15 bases. CDR3 size: 16 residues. The CDR3: CASSLHYLSGTGELFF. As DNA, the CDR3 is TGTGCCAGCAGCTTGCACTACCTTTCCGGCACCGGGGAGCTGTTTTTT.

Turning to this clone: Distinct nucleotide sequences in the sample also encode this CDR3. This chain joins TRBV9 and TRBJ1-5, with TRBD1 identical over 8 bases. This CDR3 has 14 residues. J was trimmed by 7 bases and V by 4 bases; bases with no gene match: 7. Germline-derived CDR1 and CDR2 are SGDLS and YYNGEE. The CDR3 nucleotides read TGTGCCAGCAGCCCAGGACAGGGAGGCCAGCCCCAGCATTTT. This translates into CASSPGQGGQPQHF.

In its sample, this clone was seen a few times. The sample carries other DNA sequences with the same CDR3. V usage is TRBV18 and J usage is TRBJ1-1, with D perhaps TRBD1 (6 bases). Trimming removed 5 bases at V and 0 bases at J, with 10 bases between. Germline V lookup: CDR1 KGHSH, CDR2 LQKENI. The length of the CDR3 is 14 residues. This CDR3 reads CASSAGQLNTEAFF. The CDR3 bases are TGTGCCAGCTCAGCCGGACAGCTGAACACTGAAGCTTTCTTT.

V and J are TRBV2 and TRBJ2-1, with 12 bases identical to TRBD1. The V and J ends lost 6 bases and 7 bases, in that order; junction bases with no gene match: 4. The CDR3 is 14 amino acids. Germline CDR1 reads SNHLY; CDR2 reads FYNNEI. The CDR3 DNA is TGTGCCAGCAGGACGGGACAGGGGGCTAATGAGCAGTTCTTC. This gives the protein CASRTGQGANEQFF.

V gene TRBV2 combines with J gene TRBJ2-7; 7 positions match TRBD1. The junction had 6 bases not matched to a gene; V was cut back by 6 bases and J by 1 base. The germline gives CDR1 SNHLY, CDR2 FYNNEI. The CDR3 is 14 amino acids. CDR3 in amino acids: CASRLPGQSYEQYF. The CDR3 nucleotides read TGTGCCAGCAGACTTCCGGGACAGTCCTACGAGCAGTACTTC.

The rearrangement uses TRBV4-1 and TRBJ2-3; 12 nucleotides agree with TRBD2. J lost 6 bases, V lost 4 bases, and 5 bases had no gene match. Germline assignment: CDR1 MGHRA and CDR2 YSYEKL. The CDR3 loop spans 15 amino acids. The CDR3 loop is CASSRLAGDLDTQYF. CDR3 in DNA: TGCGCCAGCAGCCGACTAGCGGGGGACCTTGATACGCAGTATTTT.

The V and J genes are TRBV6-1 and TRBJ2-3, with unresolved D. Germline V lookup: CDR1 MNHNS, CDR2 SASEGT. V was trimmed by 3 bases and J by 4 bases, leaving 14 bases between them. This CDR3 spans 15 amino acids. CDR3 coding DNA: TGTGCCAGCAGTGATCGGTACGTTGGGGCAGATACGCAGTATTTT. Its translation: CASSDRYVGADTQYF.

On this clone: The same CDR3 arises from other DNA sequences in this sample as well. This chain uses TRBV5-1 with TRBJ2-5; no reliable D call. From germline, CDR1 is SGHRS and CDR2 YFSETQ. The CDR3 extends over 13 amino acids. V lost 3 bases and J 2 bases, leaving 8 bases between the germline ends. The CDR3 DNA is TGCGCCAGCAGCTCGGCCGGGCAAGAGACCCAGTACTTC. This gives the protein CASSSAGQETQYF.

This chain connects TRBV10-3 to TRBJ2-3; no firm D call. Per the germline V gene, CDR1 is ENHRY and CDR2 is SYGVKD. This CDR3 spans 17 amino acids. V was cut by 3 bases and J by 0 bases, with 16 bases left in between. Here the CDR3 DNA reads TGTGCCATCAGTGATGGAGCGTACCAATCTAGCACAGATACGCAGTATTTT. The encoded protein is CAISDGAYQSSTDTQYF.

V usage is TRBV6-5 and J usage is TRBJ2-7, with D hard to call. V was shortened by 2 bases and J by 0 bases, with 11 bases between the two germline ends. CDR1 is MNHEY, CDR2 SVGAGI, per germline. The CDR3 covers 15 residues. CDR3 DNA sequence: TGTGCCAGCAGTTACGGGTGGAAGAGCTCCTACGAGCAGTACTTC. Protein product: CASSYGWKSSYEQYF.

This clone came up once. V and J are TRBV18 and TRBJ2-4; the match to TRBD2 covers 7 bases. This CDR3 contains 17 residues. J gave up 8 bases and V 3 bases, and 16 bases lay outside the gene matches. Germline V gene data show CDR1 as KGHSH and CDR2 as LQKENI. CDR3 nucleotides: TGTGCCAGCTCACCGACCCCCCGGGACCGCCGGGGGGACATTCAGTACTTC. Its protein product is CASSPTPRDRRGDIQYF.

The chain is built from TRBV7-2 and TRBJ2-1, with TRBD1 matching over 9 bases. The trim removed 5 bases at V and 6 bases at J, leaving 5 bases unmatched. CDR3 length: 14 residues. Germline assignment: CDR1 SGHTA and CDR2 FQGNSA. The CDR3 region is CASSNDRGSNEQFF. CDR3 DNA sequence: TGTGCCAGCAGCAACGACAGGGGGAGCAATGAGCAGTTCTTC.

V usage is TRBV6-1 and J usage is TRBJ2-3; D could derive from TRBD1 or TRBD2 (5 bases each). Trimming shortened V by 8 bases and J by 2 bases, and 17 bases separated the two germline ends. Per germline, CDR1 MNHNS and CDR2 SASEGT. The CDR3 runs to 15 residues. The CDR3, as DNA: TGTGCCAGCGGAGATTCGGGGCAGGCCACAGATACGCAGTATTTT. Translated, it gives CASGDSGQATDTQYF.

The V call is TRBV2, the J call TRBJ2-7; TRBD1 aligns across 7 bases. The CDR3 is made up of 14 amino acids. Germline V lookup: CDR1 SNHLY, CDR2 FYNNEI. V was pared by 6 bases and J by 0 bases, with 5 bases of the junction left unmatched. This CDR3 is CASRGQYSSYEQYF. In DNA form, the CDR3 reads TGTGCCAGCAGGGGACAGTACAGCTCCTACGAGCAGTACTTC.

The V gene is TRBV29-1, the J gene TRBJ1-2; D possibly corresponds to TRBD1 (5 bases). Germline CDR1 and CDR2: SQVTM and ANQGSEA. The CDR3 runs to 11 residues. Trimming left V 4 bases short and J 8 bases short, with 11 bases between. CDR3 DNA sequence: TGCAGCGTTGTGGCAGGGATCGGCTACACCTTC. Its protein is CSVVAGIGYTF. Full variable domain (outside the CDR3, taken from reference TRBV29-1 and TRBJ1-2): SAVISQKPSRDICQRGTSLTIQCQVDSQVTMMFWYRQQPGQSLTLIATANQGSEATYESGFVIDKFPISRPNLTFSTLTVSNMSPEDSSIYLCSVVAGIGYTFGSGTRLTVV.

The chain employs TRBV7-9 and TRBJ2-5; D call uncertain. The germline V gene has CDR1 SEHNR and CDR2 FQNEAQ (reference sequence). The CDR3 loop spans 13 amino acids. Trimming pared 1 base from V and 5 bases from J, leaving 8 bases between. CDR3: CASSLGESETQYF. The DNA of the CDR3 is TGTGCCAGCAGCTTAGGGGAATCGGAGACCCAGTACTTC.

This chain links TRBV5-4 with TRBJ2-5; D call uncertain. Trimming shortened V by 2 bases and J by 5 bases, and 16 bases separated the two germline ends. There are 15 residues in the CDR3. Germline values: CDR1 SGHNT, CDR2 YYREEE (reference sequence). Here the CDR3 DNA reads TGTGCCAGCAGCTTATCGACGGTTTCGAGTGAGACCCAGTACTTC. It translates to CASSLSTVSSETQYF.